This T cell receptor (beta chain) comes out of a study of blood T cell repertoires in COVID-19. Across the whole study: The United States, Italy and Spain provided the acute and convalescent COVID-19 samples. PBMCs, B-cell-depleted T cells, or T cells were the source of the cDNA or gDNA that made up the material.

Each participant's cohort was designated according to participant-reported clinical history. All recovered Cohort 3 donors got two negative PCRs, got clearance, or saw symptom resolution. The assay was immunoSEQ multiplex PCR, and TCRdb's table has in-frame clones only and misses some. The table has approximately 200,000 clones, roughly 88% seen once; the top ten hold around 9%. The CDR3 extends over 16 amino acids. The sample taken for sequencing was PBMCs or T cells enriched from blood (not recorded which). The sequence was obtained from a woman in her twenties or thirties who had recovered from COVID-19. The J gene is TRBJ2-1, the V gene TRBV21-1; the table's D gene call, TRBD2, was not cross checked with the DNA. TRBV21-1 is assigned pseudogene status. The CDR3 sequence: CASSEKALSSYNEQFF. The CDR3, as DNA: TGTGCCAGCAGCGAAAAAGCCTTGAGCTCCTACAATGAGCAGTTCTTC.